This T cell receptor (beta chain) was identified during a study of CD8 T cells in Susac syndrome (dated by TCRdb to about 2019). About the study as a whole: Repertoire sequencing was used to test whether CD8+ T cell activation and differentiation in Susac syndrome was antigen driven. The full study reports these points: The TCR sequencing and HLA analysis was acknowledged to have included a relatively small number of individuals.

V gives up 2 bases and J gives up 8 bases, and the segment between their germline ends measures 25 bases. The CDR3 numbers 17 residues from cysteine through phenylalanine. Kept here is only the CDR3 DNA, which spans 51 bases and is read in frame from base 1. The germline V gene encodes CDR1 GTSNPN and CDR2 SVGIG (reference sequence). High-throughput TCR beta sequencing profiled peripheral blood CD8+ and CD4+ T cells from healthy donors, Susac syndrome patients and multiple sclerosis patients. Multiple sclerosis controls were treatment-naive patients with stable or active relapsing-remitting disease fulfilling revised McDonald criteria. CD8+ TEMRA cells were enriched by FACS, while bulk CD8+ and CD4+ T cells were purified by magnetic negative isolation. Blood was collected in EDTA tubes and processed within 24 hours, with PBMCs isolated through density gradient centrifugation. PBMCs destined for TCR sequencing were cryopreserved in liquid nitrogen and later thawed in a 37 °C water bath. The sorted or isolated CD4+, CD8+ and CD8+ TEMRA cells reached a purity of at least 90%.

RNA was extracted using the RNeasy kit, and about 0.45 to 1 microgram was reverse transcribed with random hexamers. The immunoSEQ multiplex PCR assay, covering 54 Vbeta and 13 Jbeta segments, was used to amplify TCR beta CDR3 regions. Bias from PCR amplification was corrected by using a synthetic template baseline for primer optimization and for computational correction. Under the source paper's analysis protocol: Reads were annotated to V, D and J genes according to IMGT and were analyzed with immunoSEQ Analyzer, with only productive sequences retained. To calculate clonality, Shannon entropy was normalized by log2 of the number of productive unique sequences and then subtracted from one. Public and private clones were assessed among the 100 most prevalent clones of each patient and control. Clones were defined as Susac-specific if absent from the healthy and MS cohorts, from over a thousand published viral clones and from other ImmuneACCESS disease sequences. The public sequencing data were trimmed at Q25 with fastp and processed into clonotypes with MiXCR by TCRdb, which kept only in-frame beta chains. Rows are combined by CDR3 protein, so each entry shows the most common genes and DNA. What appears here as the V and J calls and clone size reflects TCRdb's work, not the paper's. This sample lists approximately 200,000 distinct CDR3 sequences; under 97% were detected once. Of the sample, under 0.095% falls within the top ten clones.

As concerns this clonotype: This receptor's antigen is unknown. The sample holds no much larger clone one base away, and base qualities are not on file.

Recombination joined TRBV30 with TRBJ2-4, and possibly TRBD2, on 5 matching bases. The sequence came from a human donor with multiple sclerosis. Sequenced sample: CD4+ T cells from PBMCs. The CDR3 reads CAWSRGKLGSPGDIQYF. At the DNA level, the sequence is TGTGCCTGGAGTCGGGGAAAACTGGGGAGTCCCGGGGACATTCAGTACTTC.